This TCR beta chain was obtained from a study of T-cell memory formation after mild COVID-19. TCRdb reanalysed the 5' RACE reads using MiXCR and keeps one entry per CDR3 protein. The table shows hundreds of thousands of distinct CDR3 sequences, with approximately 22% occurring only once. General study findings and limits: CD4+ clones that contracted lay mainly in CM and EM; CD8+ ones lay in EMRA. Pre-infection memory harbored some responding clones, suggesting cross-reactive memory joined.

A word on this clonotype: Its antigen remains unknown.

The sequence was collected from a young man who had mild COVID-19 (a few samples of this study predate the infection). Cell type and time point are not known. The sample taken for sequencing was PBMCs or a T cell subset sorted from them (not recorded which).

The CDR3 loop reads CASSTGQTNTGELFF. CDR3 coding DNA: TGTGCCAGCAGCACGGGACAGACGAACACCGGGGAGCTGTTTTTT. This chain uses TRBV7-9 with TRBJ2-2; TRBD1 matches 7 bases. The length of the CDR3 is 15 residues. Per germline, CDR1 SEHNR and CDR2 FQNEAQ (reference sequence). J gave up 0 bases and V 5 bases, and 3 bases lay outside the gene matches.